The sequence of this TCR beta chain was determined in a study of beta chain features in type 1 diabetes. Study background: Patient and healthy donor groups were alike in age, gender and cell yields.

V was clipped by 10 bases and J by 7 bases, with 14 bases between them. The CDR3 is 11 amino acids. Germline V gene lookup returns CDR1 MNHEY and CDR2 SVGAGI. Regarding the study as a whole: PCR could preferentially amplify shorter templates, alike in patients and controls. When Type 1 diabetes patients were examined, their TCRB CDR3s proved moderately but significantly shorter in all four CD4+ subsets.

What was sequenced were expressed TCRB transcripts, since all of the isolated RNA had been reverse transcribed. The table came from immunoSEQ multiplex PCR; TCRdb's copy has only in-frame clones and leaves some out. This sample carries about 150,000 clones, around 9% of them seen once, and the ten largest clones take under 0.75%. CD45RO/CCR7/CD25/CD127/CD95/CD27 staining was used to isolate CD4+ naive, central memory, regulatory and stem cell-like memory cells by sorting. In this sample, this clone turned up a few times. Its antigen is as yet unknown. The sequencing input was central memory CD4+ T cells from blood. The chain joins TRBV6-5 to TRBJ2-7, with unresolved D. This receptor was obtained from a woman aged 25 to 39 with type 1 diabetes. The CDR3 sequence is CATRLKLEQYF. The CDR3 bases are TGTGCCACCAGGCTCAAGCTAGAGCAGTACTTC.